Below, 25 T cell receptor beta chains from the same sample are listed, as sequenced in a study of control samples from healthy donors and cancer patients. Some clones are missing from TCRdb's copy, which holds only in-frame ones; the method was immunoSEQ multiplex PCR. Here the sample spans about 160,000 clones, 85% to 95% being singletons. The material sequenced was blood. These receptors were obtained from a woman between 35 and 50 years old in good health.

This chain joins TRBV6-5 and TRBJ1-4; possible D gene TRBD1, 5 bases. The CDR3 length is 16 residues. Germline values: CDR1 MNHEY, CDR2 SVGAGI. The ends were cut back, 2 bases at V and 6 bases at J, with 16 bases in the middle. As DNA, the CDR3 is TGTGCCAGCAGTTACCGACGTATGGGGGTAGATGAAAAACTGTTTTTT. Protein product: CASSYRRMGVDEKLFF.

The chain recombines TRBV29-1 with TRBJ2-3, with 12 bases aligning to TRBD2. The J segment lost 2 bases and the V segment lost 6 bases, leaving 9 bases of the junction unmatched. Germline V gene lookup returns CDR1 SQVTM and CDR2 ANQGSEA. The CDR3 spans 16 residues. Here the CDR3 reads CSVLTSGGPPTDTQYF. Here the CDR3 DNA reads TGCAGCGTCCTGACTAGCGGGGGTCCCCCCACAGATACGCAGTATTTT.

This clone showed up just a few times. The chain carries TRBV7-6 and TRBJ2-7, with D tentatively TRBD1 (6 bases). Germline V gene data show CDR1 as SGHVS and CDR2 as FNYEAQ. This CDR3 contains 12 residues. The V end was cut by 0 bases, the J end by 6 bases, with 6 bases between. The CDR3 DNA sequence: TGTGCCAGCAGCTTAGCAGGGGGCGAGCAGTACTTC. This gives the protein CASSLAGGEQYF.

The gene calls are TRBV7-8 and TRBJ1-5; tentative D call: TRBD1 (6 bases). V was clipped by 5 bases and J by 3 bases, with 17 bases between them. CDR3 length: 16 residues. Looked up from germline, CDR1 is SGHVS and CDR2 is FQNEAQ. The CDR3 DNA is TGTGCCAGCAGCCCCCTAAGACAGGTGAACAATCAGCCCCAGCATTTT. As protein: CASSPLRQVNNQPQHF.

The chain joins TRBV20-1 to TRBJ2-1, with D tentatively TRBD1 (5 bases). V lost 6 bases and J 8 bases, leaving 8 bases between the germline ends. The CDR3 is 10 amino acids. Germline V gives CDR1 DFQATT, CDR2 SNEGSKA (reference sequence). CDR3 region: CSAGADEQFF. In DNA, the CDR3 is TGCAGTGCAGGGGCCGATGAGCAGTTCTTC.

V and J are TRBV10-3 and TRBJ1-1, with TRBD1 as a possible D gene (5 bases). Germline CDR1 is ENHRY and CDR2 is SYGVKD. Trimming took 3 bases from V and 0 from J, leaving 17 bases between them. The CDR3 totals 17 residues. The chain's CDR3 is CAISETPTGEVNTEAFF. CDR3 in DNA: TGTGCCATCAGTGAAACCCCCACAGGTGAGGTGAACACTGAAGCTTTCTTT.

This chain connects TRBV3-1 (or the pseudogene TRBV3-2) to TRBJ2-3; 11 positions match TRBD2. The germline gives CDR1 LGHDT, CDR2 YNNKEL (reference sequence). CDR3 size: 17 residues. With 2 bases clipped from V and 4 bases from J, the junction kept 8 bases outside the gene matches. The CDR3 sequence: CASSQPLAGGSPDTQYF. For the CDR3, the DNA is TGTGCCAGCAGCCAACCCCTAGCGGGGGGAAGCCCAGATACGCAGTATTTT.

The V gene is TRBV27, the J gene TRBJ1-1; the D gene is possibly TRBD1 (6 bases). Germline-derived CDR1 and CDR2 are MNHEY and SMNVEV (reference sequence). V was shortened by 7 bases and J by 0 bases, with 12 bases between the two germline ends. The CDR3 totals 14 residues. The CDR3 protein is CASTNGQMNTEAFF. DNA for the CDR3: TGTGCCAGCACTAACGGACAGATGAACACTGAAGCTTTCTTT.

CDR3: CASSATGGYVEAFF. Written as DNA, the CDR3 is TGTGCCAGCAGCGCCACAGGGGGCTATGTTGAAGCTTTCTTT. The chain couples TRBV9 to TRBJ1-1; 9 bases agree with TRBD1. V shed 3 bases, J shed 7 bases, and the junction held 7 bases outside the gene matches. The CDR3 contains 14 residues. Germline values: CDR1 SGDLS, CDR2 YYNGEE.

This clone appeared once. CDR3 protein: CASSPLGGGASYEQYF. CDR3 DNA sequence: TGTGCCAGCAGCCCGCTGGGGGGGGGCGCATCCTACGAGCAGTACTTC. The chain carries TRBV5-6 and TRBJ2-7, with D tentatively TRBD2 (7 bases). The CDR3 contains 16 residues. The germline V gene encodes CDR1 SGHDT and CDR2 YYEEEE. V was cut by 4 bases and J by 1 base, with 18 bases left in between.

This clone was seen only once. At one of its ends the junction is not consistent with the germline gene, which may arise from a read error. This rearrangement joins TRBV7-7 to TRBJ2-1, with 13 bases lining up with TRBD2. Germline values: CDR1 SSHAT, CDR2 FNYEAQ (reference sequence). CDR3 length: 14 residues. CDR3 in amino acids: CASSPGLAGDEQFF. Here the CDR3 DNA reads TGTGCTAGCAGCCCCGGACTAGCGGGAGATGAGCAGTTCTTC. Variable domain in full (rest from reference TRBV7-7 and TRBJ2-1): GAGVSQSPRYKVTKRGQDVTLRCDPISSHATLYWYQQALGQGPEFLTYFNYEAQPDKSGLPSDRFSAERPEGSISTLTIQRTEQRDSAMYRCASSPGLAGDEQFFGPGTRLTVL.

The CDR3 nucleotides are TGTGCCAGCAGAGGTTGGACTAGCGGTTACAATGAGCAGTTCTTC. Protein sequence: CASRGWTSGYNEQFF. The V and J genes are TRBV6-5 and TRBJ2-1; 10 nucleotides match TRBD2. The CDR3 covers 15 residues. Trimming cost V 6 bases and J 4 bases; bases outside gene matches: 6. Germline-derived CDR1 and CDR2 are MNHEY and SVGAGI.

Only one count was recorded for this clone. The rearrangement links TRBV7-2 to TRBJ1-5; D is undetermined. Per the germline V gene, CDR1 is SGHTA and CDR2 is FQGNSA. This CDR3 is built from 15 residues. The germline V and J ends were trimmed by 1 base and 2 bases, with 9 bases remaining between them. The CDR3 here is CASSLGSRGNQPQHF. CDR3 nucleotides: TGTGCCAGCAGCTTAGGTTCCCGCGGCAATCAGCCCCAGCATTTT.

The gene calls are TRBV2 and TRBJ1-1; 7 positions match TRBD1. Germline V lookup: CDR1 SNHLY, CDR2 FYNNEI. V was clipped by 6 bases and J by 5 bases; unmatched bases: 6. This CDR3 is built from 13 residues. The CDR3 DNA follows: TGTGCCAGCAGCGGGGGCAGGGGGACTGAAGCTTTCTTT. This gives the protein CASSGGRGTEAFF.

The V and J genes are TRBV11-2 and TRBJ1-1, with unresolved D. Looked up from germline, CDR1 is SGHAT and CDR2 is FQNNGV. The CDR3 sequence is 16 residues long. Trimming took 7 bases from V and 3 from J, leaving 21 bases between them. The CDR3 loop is CASKLFLGRSDTEAFF. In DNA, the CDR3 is TGTGCCAGCAAGCTTTTCCTTGGGAGATCTGACACTGAAGCTTTCTTT.

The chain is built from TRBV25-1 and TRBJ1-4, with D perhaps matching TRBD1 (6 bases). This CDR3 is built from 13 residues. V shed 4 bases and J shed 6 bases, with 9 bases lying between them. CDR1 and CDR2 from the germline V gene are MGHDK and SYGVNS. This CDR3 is CASSAGVDEKLFF. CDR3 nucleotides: TGTGCCAGCAGTGCAGGGGTCGATGAAAAACTGTTTTTT.

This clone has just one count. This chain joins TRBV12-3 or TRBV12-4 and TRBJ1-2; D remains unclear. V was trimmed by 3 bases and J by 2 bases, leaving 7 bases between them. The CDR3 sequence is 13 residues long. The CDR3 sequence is CASSFTANYGYTF. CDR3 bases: TGTGCCAGCAGTTTTACGGCAAACTATGGCTACACCTTC.

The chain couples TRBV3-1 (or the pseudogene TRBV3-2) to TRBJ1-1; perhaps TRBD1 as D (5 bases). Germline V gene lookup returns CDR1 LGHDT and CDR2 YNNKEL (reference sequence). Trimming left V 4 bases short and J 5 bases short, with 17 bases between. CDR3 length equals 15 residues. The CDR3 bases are TGTGCCAGCAGCCCGACGGCGGGGGGAGGGACTGAAGCTTTCTTT. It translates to CASSPTAGGGTEAFF.

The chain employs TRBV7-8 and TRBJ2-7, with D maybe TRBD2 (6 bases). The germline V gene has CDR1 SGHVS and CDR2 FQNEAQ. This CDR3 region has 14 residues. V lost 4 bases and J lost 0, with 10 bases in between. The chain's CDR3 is CASSSTGGSYEQYF. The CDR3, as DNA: TGTGCCAGCAGCTCAACCGGGGGCTCCTACGAGCAGTACTTC.

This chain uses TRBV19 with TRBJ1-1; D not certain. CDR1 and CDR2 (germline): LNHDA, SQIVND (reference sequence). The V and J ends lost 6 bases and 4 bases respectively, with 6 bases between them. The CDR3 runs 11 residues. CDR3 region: CASRTGTEAFF. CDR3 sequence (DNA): TGTGCCAGTAGAACGGGCACTGAAGCTTTCTTT.

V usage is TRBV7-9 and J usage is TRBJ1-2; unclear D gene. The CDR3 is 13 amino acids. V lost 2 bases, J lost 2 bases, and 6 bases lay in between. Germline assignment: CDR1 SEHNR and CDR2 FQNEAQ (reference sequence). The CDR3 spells CASSLIGNYGYTF. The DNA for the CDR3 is TGTGCCAGCAGCTTAATTGGGAACTATGGCTACACCTTC.

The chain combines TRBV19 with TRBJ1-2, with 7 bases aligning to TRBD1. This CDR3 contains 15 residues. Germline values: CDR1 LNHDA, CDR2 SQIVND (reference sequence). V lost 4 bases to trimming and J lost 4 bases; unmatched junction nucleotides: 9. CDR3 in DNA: TGTGCCAGTAGTAATGACAGGGTCGGATCCTATGGCTACACCTTC. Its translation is CASSNDRVGSYGYTF.

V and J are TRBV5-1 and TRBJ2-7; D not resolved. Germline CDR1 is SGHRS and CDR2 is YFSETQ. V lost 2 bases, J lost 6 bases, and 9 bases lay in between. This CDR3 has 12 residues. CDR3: CASSFDKGEQYF. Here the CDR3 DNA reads TGCGCCAGCAGCTTCGATAAGGGCGAGCAGTACTTC.

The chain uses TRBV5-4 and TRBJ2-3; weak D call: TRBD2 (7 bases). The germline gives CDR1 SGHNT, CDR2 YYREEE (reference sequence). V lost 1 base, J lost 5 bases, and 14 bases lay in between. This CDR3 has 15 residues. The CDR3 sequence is CASSLNRGAGDTQYF. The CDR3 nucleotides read TGTGCCAGCAGCTTGAATCGGGGGGCGGGAGATACGCAGTATTTT.

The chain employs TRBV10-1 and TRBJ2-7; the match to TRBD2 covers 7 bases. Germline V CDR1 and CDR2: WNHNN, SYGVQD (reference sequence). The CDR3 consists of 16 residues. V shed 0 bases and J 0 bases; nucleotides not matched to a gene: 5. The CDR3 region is CASSESPGGTSYEQYF. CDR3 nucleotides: TGCGCCAGCAGTGAGTCACCCGGGGGGACCTCCTACGAGCAGTACTTC.